This T cell receptor beta chain appears in the sequencing data of a study of cytomegalovirus exposure and HLA in healthy donors. Study-wide results and caveats: In vitro confirmation showed a few CMV-associated chains to be CMV antigen specific. In a later analysis, DRB1 alleles had the most associated TCRs; HLA-C alleles the fewest. Most subjects had HLA-A and HLA-B alleles reportedly predicted accurately by TCR beta sequences.

This clone was seen just once. Its target is unknown. The same CDR3 also results from other DNA sequences found in this sample. The PCR made use of 60 Vbeta and 13 Jbeta primers. Sequencing used immunoSEQ multiplex PCR; TCRdb keeps in-frame clones, though not all of them. The sample yields 150,000 to 200,000 clones, approximately 83% seen once. This receptor was taken from a woman between 18 and 30 years old in good health and CMV-seronegative. The specimen was PBMCs.

CDR3 amino acids: CASSMGRWNTEAFF. The CDR3 DNA follows: TGTGCCAGTAGTATGGGCAGATGGAACACTGAAGCTTTCTTT. V is TRBV19 and J is TRBJ1-1; no clear D gene. Germline V gene lookup returns CDR1 LNHDA and CDR2 SQIVND (reference sequence). The CDR3 sequence is 14 residues long. With 3 bases removed from V and 1 base from J, the gap between germline ends came to 9 bases.